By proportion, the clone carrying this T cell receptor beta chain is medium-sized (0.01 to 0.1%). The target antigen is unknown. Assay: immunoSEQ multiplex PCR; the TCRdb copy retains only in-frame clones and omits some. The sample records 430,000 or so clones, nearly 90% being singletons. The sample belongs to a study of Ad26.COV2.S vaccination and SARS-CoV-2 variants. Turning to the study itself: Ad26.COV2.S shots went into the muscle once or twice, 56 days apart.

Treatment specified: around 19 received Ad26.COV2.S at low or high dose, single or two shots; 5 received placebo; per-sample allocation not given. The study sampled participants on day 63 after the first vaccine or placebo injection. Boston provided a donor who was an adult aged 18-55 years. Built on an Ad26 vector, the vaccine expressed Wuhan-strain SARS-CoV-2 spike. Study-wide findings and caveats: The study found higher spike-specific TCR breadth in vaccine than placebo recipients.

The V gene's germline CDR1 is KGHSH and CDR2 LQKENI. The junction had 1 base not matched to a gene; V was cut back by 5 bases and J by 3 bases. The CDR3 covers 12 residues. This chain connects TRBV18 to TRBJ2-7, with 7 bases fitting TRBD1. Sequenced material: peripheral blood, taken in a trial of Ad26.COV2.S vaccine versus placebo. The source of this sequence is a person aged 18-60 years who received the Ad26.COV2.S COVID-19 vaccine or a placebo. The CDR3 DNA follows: TGTGCCAGCTCATACAGGGGCTACGAGCAGTACTTC. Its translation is CASSYRGYEQYF.